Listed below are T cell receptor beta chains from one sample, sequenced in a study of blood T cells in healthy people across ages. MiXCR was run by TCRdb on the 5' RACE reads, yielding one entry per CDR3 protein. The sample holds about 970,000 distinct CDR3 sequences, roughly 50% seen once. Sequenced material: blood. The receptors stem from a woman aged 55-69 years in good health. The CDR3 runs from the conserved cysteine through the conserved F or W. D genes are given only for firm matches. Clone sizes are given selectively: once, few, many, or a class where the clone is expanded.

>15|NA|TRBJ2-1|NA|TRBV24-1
TGTGCCACCGGTGCCCAGGAGGGCCAGCACAATGAGCAGTTCTTC
CATGAQEGQHNEQFF
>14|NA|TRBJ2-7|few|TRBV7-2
TGTGCCAGCAGCTTATCTAGCGAAGCCTACGAGCAGTACTTC
CASSLSSEAYEQYF
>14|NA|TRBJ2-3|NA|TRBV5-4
TGTGCCAGCAGCGCCCTCTCCCGGTCAGATACGCAGTATTTT
CASSALSRSDTQYF
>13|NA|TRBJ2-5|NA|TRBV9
TGTGCCAGCACCCCCTCCTTCCAAGAGACCCAGTACTTC
CASTPSFQETQYF
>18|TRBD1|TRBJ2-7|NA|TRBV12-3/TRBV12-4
TGTGCCAGCAGTTCGGCGGGAAAATGGACAGGGGTTATCTACGAGCAGTACTTC
CASSSAGKWTGVIYEQYF
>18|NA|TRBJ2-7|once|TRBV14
TGTGCCAGCAGCGCTGATCCTAGACAGGCGATGCGGTCCTACGAGCAGTACTTC
CASSADPRQAMRSYEQYF
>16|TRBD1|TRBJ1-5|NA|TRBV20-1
TGCAGTGCTAGAGATTTCGGGCAGGGGGTCAATCAGCCCCAGCATTTT
CSARDFGQGVNQPQHF
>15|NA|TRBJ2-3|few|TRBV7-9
TGTGCCAGCAGCTTAGGCAGCGCCGACACAGATACGCAGTATTTT
CASSLGSADTDTQYF
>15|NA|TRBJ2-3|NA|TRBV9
TGTGCCAGCAGCGTAAACGACAGGATAACAGATACGCAGTATTTT
CASSVNDRITDTQYF
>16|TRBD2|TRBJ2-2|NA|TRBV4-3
TGCGCCAGCAGCCAAGATCCTAGCGGGAGGCCCGGGGAGCTGTTTTTT
CASSQDPSGRPGELFF
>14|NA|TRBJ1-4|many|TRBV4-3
TGCGCCAGCAGCCACATCGGGACGGGGGATAAACTGTTTTTT
CASSHIGTGDKLFF
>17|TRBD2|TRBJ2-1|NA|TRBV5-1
TGCGCCAGCAGCCCGACGACTAGCGCAAGCTCCTACAATGAGCAGTTCTTC
CASSPTTSASSYNEQFF
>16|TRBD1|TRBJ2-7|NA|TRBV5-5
TGTGCCAGCAGCGATCCGGGACAGGGGCTTAATTACGAGCAGTACTTC
CASSDPGQGLNYEQYF
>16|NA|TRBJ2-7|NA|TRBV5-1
TGCGCCAGCAGCTACCTTCTGTCCAGCCGGTCCTACGAGCAGTACTTC
CASSYLLSSRSYEQYF
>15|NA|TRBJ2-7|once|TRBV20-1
TGCAGTGCTAGTGGAGTCCAGGGACCCTCCTACGAGCAGTACTTC
CSASGVQGPSYEQYF
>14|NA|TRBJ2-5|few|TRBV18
TGTGCCAGCTCACCACGGGTCTCCCAAGAGACCCAGTACTTC
CASSPRVSQETQYF
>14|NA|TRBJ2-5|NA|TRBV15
TGTGCCACCAGCAGAGATCCGGGGAGGGAGACCCAGTACTTC
CATSRDPGRETQYF
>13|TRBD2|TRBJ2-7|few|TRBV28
TGTGCCAGCAGGACTAGCGGTCTCTACGAGCAGTACTTC
CASRTSGLYEQYF
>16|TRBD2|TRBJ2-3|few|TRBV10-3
TGTGCCATCAGTGAGTCGACTAGCGGAGTCCCAGATACGCAGTATTTT
CAISESTSGVPDTQYF
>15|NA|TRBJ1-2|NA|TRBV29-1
TGCAGCGTTGAAGATCTTAAGAGGGGAGACTATGGCTACACCTTC
CSVEDLKRGDYGYTF
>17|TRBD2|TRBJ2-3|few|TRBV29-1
TGCAGCGTCGGAGGGACTAGCGGGGGAGAAGACACAGATACGCAGTATTTT
CSVGGTSGGEDTDTQYF
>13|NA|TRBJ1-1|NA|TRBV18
TGTGCCAGCCGGGGACACCTGAACACTGAAGCTTTCTTT
CASRGHLNTEAFF
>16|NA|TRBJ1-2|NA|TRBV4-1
TGCGCCAGCAGCCAATTGGGGGGTGAGATGAGGGATGGCTACACCTTC
CASSQLGGEMRDGYTF
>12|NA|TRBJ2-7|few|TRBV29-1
TGCAGCGTTGAGATCCCGGGCGACGAGCAGTACTTC
CSVEIPGDEQYF
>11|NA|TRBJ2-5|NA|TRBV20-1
TGCAGTGCTACGCAGCGGACGGAGCAGTACTTC
CSATQRTEQYF
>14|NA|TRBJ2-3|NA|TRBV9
TGTGCCAGCAGCGTAAGAGCGAGCACAGATACGCAGTATTTT
CASSVRASTDTQYF
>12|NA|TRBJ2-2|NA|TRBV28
TGTGCCAGCAGTTTGGAACTCGGGGAGCTGTTTTTT
CASSLELGELFF